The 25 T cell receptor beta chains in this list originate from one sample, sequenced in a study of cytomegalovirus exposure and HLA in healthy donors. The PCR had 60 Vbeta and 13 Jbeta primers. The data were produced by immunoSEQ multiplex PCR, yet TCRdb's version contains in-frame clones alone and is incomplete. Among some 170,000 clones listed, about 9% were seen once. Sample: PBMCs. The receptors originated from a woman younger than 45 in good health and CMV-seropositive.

This CDR3 reads CASRGVGDTEAFF. CDR3 in DNA: TGTGCCAGCCGCGGGGTGGGGGACACTGAAGCTTTCTTT. The chain has TRBV2 and TRBJ1-1, with D possibly being TRBD1 (5 bases). This CDR3 has 13 amino acids. Trimming took off 8 bases at V and 3 bases at J, with 13 bases between the two ends. Germline assignment: CDR1 SNHLY and CDR2 FYNNEI.

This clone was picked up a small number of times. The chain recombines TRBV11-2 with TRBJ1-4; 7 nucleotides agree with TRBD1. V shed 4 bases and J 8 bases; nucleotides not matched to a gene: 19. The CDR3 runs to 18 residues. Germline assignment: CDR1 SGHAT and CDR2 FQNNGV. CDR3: CASSSVTGDRVVREKLFF. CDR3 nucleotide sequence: TGTGCCAGCAGCTCAGTAACAGGGGATCGGGTAGTAAGGGAAAAACTGTTTTTT.

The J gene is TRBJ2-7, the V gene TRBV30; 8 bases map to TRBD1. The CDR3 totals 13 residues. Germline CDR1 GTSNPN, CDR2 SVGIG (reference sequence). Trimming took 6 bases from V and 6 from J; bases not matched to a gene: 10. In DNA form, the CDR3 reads TGTGCCTGTGATGCGACAGGGGTGGTCGAGCAGTACTTC. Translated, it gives CACDATGVVEQYF. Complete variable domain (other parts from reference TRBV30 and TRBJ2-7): SQTIHQWPATLVQPVGSPLSLECTVEGTSNPNLYWYRQAAGRGLQLLFYSVGIGQISSEVPQNLSASRPQDRQFILSSKKLLLSDSGFYLCACDATGVVEQYFGPGTRLTVT.

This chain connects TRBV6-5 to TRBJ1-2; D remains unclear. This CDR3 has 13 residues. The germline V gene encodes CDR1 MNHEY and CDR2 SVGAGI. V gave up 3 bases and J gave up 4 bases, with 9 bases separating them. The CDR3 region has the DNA TGTGCCAGCAGTTATACTCCTTCCTATGGCTACACCTTC. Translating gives CASSYTPSYGYTF.

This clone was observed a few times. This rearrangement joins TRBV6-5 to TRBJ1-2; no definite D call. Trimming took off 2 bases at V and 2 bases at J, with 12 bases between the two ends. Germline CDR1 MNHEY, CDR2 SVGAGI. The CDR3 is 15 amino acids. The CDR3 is CASSYDSFGNYGYTF. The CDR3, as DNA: TGTGCCAGCAGTTACGATTCGTTCGGGAACTATGGCTACACCTTC.

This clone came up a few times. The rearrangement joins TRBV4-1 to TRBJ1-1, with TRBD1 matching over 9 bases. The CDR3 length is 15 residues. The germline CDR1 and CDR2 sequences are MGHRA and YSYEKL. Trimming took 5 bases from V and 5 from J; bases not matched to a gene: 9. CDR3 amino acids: CASSSRDRARTEAFF. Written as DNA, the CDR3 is TGCGCCAGCAGCTCCCGGGACAGGGCGAGGACTGAAGCTTTCTTT.

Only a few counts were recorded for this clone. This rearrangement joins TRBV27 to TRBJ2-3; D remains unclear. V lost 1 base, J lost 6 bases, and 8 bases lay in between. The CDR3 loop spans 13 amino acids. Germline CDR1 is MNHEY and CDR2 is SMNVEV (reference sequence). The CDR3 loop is CASSLFSRDTQYF. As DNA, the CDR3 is TGTGCCAGCAGTTTATTTTCTAGGGATACGCAGTATTTT.

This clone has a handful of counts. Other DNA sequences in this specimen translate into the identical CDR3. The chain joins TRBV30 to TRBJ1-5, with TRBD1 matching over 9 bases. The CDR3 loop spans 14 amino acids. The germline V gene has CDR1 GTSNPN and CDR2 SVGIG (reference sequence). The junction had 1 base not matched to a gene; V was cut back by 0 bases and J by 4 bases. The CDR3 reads CAWSVGQGNQPQHF. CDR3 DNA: TGTGCCTGGAGTGTTGGACAGGGGAATCAGCCCCAGCATTTT.

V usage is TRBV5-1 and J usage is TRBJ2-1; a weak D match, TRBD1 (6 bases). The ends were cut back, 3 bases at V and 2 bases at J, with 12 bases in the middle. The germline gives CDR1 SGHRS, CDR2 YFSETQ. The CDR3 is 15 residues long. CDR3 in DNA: TGCGCCAGCAGCTATCGGACAGCCGCCTACAATGAGCAGTTCTTC. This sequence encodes CASSYRTAAYNEQFF. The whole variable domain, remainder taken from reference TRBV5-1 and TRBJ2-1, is KAGVTQTPRYLIKTRGQQVTLSCSPISGHRSVSWYQQTPGQGLQFLFEYFSETQRNKGNFPGRFSGRQFSNSRSEMNVSTLELGDSALYLCASSYRTAAYNEQFFGPGTRLTVL.

CDR3 sequence: CASARDRGAKNTEAFF. In DNA, the CDR3 is TGTGCCAGCGCCCGGGACAGGGGGGCAAAGAACACTGAAGCTTTCTTT. The chain couples TRBV2 to TRBJ1-1, with TRBD1 matching 11 bases. V lost 8 bases and J lost 1; bases outside the gene matches: 9. The CDR3 is 16 residues long. In germline, CDR1 is SNHLY, CDR2 FYNNEI. The variable domain in full, completed from reference TRBV2 and TRBJ1-1, reads EPEVTQTPSHQVTQMGQEVILRCVPISNHLYFYWYRQILGQKVEFLVSFYNNEISEKSEIFDDQFSVERPDGSNFTLKIRSTKLEDSAMYFCASARDRGAKNTEAFFGQGTRLTVV.

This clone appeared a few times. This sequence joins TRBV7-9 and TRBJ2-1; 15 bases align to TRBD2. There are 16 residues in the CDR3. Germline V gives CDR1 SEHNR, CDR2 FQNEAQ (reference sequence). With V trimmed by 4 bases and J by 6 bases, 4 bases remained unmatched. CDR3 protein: CASSSWGLAGGNEQFF. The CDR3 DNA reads TGTGCCAGCAGCTCGTGGGGACTAGCGGGAGGCAATGAGCAGTTCTTC.

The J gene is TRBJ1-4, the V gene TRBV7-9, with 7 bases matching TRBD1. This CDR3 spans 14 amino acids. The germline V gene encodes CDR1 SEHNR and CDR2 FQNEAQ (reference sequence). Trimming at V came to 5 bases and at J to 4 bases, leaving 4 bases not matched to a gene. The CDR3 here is CASSPGQSNEKLFF. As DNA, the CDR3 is TGTGCCAGCAGCCCGGGACAGAGTAATGAAAAACTGTTTTTT. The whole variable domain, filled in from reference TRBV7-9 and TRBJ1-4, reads DTGVSQNPRHKITKRGQNVTFRCDPISEHNRLYWYRQTLGQGPEFLTYFQNEAQLEKSRLLSDRFSAERPKGSFSTLEIQRTEQGDSAMYLCASSPGQSNEKLFFGSGTQLSVL.

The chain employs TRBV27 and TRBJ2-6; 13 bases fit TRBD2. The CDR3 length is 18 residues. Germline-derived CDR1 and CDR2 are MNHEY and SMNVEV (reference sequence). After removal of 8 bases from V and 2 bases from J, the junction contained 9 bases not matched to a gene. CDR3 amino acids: CASRGLAGVSAGANVLTF. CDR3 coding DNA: TGTGCCAGCCGAGGACTAGCGGGAGTCAGTGCTGGGGCCAACGTCCTGACTTTC.

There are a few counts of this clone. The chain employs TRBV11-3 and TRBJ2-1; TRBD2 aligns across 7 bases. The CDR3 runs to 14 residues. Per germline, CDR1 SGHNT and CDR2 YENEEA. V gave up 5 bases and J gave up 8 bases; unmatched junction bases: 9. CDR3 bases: TGTGCCAGCAGCCTCGCAATTGGGGGGGATGAGCAGTTCTTC. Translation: CASSLAIGGDEQFF.

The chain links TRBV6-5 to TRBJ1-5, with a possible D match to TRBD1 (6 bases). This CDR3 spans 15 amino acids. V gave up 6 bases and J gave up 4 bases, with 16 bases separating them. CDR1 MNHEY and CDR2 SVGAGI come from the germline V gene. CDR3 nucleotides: TGTGCCAGCAGCCCGGGACACCGAACAAATCAGCCCCAGCATTTT. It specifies CASSPGHRTNQPQHF.

The CDR3 DNA reads as TGTGCCAGCAGCCCGGCCAGGGCCCAAGAGACCCAGTACTTC. The encoded protein is CASSPARAQETQYF. The rearrangement links TRBV9 to TRBJ2-5, with a tentative D call TRBD1 (5 bases). CDR1 SGDLS and CDR2 YYNGEE come from the germline V gene. This CDR3 has 14 amino acids. V lost 4 bases to trimming and J lost 1 base, with 11 bases between them.

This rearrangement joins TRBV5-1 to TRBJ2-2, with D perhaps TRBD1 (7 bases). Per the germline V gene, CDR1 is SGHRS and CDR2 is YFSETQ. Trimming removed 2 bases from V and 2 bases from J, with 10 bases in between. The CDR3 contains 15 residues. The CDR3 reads CASSFRGVNTGELFF. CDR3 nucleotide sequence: TGCGCCAGCAGCTTCAGGGGGGTTAACACCGGGGAGCTGTTTTTT.

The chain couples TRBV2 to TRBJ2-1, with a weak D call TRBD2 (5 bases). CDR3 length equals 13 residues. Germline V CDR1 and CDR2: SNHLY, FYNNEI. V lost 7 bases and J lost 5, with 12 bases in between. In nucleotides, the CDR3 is TGTGCCAGCAATGGAGACTACAACAATGAGCAGTTCTTC. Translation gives CASNGDYNNEQFF.

The CDR3 region is CASSLQRAGELFF. The CDR3 region has the DNA TGTGCCAGCAGCCTACAGCGGGCTGGGGAGCTGTTTTTT. V gene TRBV27 combines with J gene TRBJ2-2; a possible D gene is TRBD2 (6 bases). The CDR3 is 13 residues long. With 6 bases removed from V and 8 bases from J, the gap between germline ends came to 13 bases. Germline loops: CDR1 MNHEY, CDR2 SMNVEV (reference sequence).

The CDR3: CASMTGGVGKETQYF. In DNA, the CDR3 is TGCGCCAGTATGACGGGGGGAGTAGGCAAAGAGACCCAGTACTTC. This chain uses TRBV5-1 with TRBJ2-5; 7 positions agree with TRBD2. The CDR3 consists of 15 residues. Unmatched junction bases numbered 13, after V lost 8 bases and J lost 3 bases. Germline CDR1 reads SGHRS; CDR2 reads YFSETQ.

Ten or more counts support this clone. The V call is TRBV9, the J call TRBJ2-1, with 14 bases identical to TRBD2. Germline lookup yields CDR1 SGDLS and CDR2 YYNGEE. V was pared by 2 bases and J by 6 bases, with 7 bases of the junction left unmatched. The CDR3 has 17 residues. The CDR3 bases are TGTGCCAGCAGCGTTGGACTAGCGGGAGGTTCTACCAATGAGCAGTTCTTC. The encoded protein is CASSVGLAGGSTNEQFF.

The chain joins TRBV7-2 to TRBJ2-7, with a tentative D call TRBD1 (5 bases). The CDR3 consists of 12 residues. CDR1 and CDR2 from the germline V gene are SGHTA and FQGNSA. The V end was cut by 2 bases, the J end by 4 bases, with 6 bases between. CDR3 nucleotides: TGTGCCAGCAGCTTATCAGGGTACGAGCAGTACTTC. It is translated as CASSLSGYEQYF.

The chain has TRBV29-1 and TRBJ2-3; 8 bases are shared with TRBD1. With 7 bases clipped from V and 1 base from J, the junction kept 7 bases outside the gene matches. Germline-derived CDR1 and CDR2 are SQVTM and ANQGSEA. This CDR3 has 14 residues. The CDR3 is CSGGGTGGTDTQYF. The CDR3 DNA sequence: TGCAGCGGAGGTGGGACAGGCGGCACAGATACGCAGTATTTT.

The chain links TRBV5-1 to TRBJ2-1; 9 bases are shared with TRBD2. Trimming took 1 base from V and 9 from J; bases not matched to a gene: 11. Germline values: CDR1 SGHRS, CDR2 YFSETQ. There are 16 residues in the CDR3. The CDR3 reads CASSLSIAGGPGEQFF. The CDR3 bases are TGCGCCAGCAGCTTGTCGATCGCGGGAGGGCCGGGTGAGCAGTTCTTC.

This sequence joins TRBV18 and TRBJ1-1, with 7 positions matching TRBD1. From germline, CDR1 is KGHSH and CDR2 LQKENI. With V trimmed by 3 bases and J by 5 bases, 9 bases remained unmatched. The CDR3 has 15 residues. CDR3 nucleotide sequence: TGTGCCAGCTCACCTACGACAGGGTGGGGAACTGAAGCTTTCTTT. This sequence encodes CASSPTTGWGTEAFF.